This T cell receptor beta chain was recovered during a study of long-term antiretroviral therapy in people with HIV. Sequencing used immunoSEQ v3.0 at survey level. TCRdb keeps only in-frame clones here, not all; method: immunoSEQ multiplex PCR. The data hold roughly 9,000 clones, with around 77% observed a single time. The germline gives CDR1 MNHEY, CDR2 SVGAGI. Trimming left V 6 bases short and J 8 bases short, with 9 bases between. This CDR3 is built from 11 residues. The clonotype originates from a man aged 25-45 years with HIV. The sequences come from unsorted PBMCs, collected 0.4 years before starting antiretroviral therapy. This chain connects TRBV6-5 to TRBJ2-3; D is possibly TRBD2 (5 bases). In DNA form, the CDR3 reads TGTGCCAGCAGCAACCGGGGTACGCAGTATTTT. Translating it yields CASSNRGTQYF.